This TCR beta chain stems from a study of T cells in Graves' hyperthyroidism and ophthalmopathy (dated by TCRdb to about 2019). For context, the study as a whole: Peripheral blood was collected at initial diagnosis, before any treatment. To identify TCR V-J signatures that set the groups apart, the researchers used a discovery cohort of more than 95 patients, made up of some 41 with Graves' ophthalmopathy and 55 to 65 with stable Graves' hyperthyroidism. Whether ophthalmopathy could be predicted prospectively was tested in an independent validation cohort made up of approximately 19 hyperthyroidism patients plus 17 patients who later progressed to ophthalmopathy. The approximately 100 discovery patients were randomly split 7:3 into training and test sets. Thyroid tissue and blood T-cell repertoires from six Graves' hyperthyroidism patients were also compared in the study. Following sampling, methimazole starting at 30 mg daily was given to hyperthyroidism patients, and high-dose intravenous methylprednisolone was given to ophthalmopathy patients. The paper reports TCR Vbeta CDR3 sequencing of roughly 140 peripheral blood samples: some 44 ophthalmopathy, around 80 hyperthyroidism and some 17 progressor patients.

The TCR beta CDR3 regions were amplified from RNA transcripts. A first-round RT-PCR of the TCR CDR3 used the HTBI primer set with the Qiagen OneStep RT-PCR kit. The libraries were constructed in a second round of multiplex PCR and then size-selected and purified. Paired-end sequencing of the libraries was performed with 100 bp reads on an Illumina HiSeq2000. Turning to the authors' computational methods: SOAPnuke was used to process the raw data, with reads discarded if the reads contained adapters or uncalled bases, had a mean Phred below 15, or lacked an exact constant-primer or identifier match. High-quality paired reads were merged using COPE v1.2.5, and each unique nucleotide sequence was defined as a clonotype. MiTCR v1.1 was used to align clonotypes to the IMGT TRBV, TRBD and TRBJ reference segments. Analysis was restricted to V-J combinations with a frequency above 0.0001, which covered roughly 99% of repertoires. The TCS score was defined as F50 (clonal expansion) divided by E x V (chaos), with BLOSUM62-based TCRdist calculated between CDR3 peptides within each V-J. Welch's t-statistics and random forest reduced roughly 500 V-J features to 13, which were used in a naive Bayes classifier (R e1071). The raw public reads went through TCRdb reprocessing: fastp at Q25, MiXCR clone calling, in-frame beta chains kept. Duplicate CDR3 protein sequences are folded into a single record with the most common DNA and genes. TCRdb, not the original authors, processed these V and J calls. For this sample the table gives some 620,000 distinct CDR3 sequences, of which around 16% were detected only once. 3% to 4% of the sample comes from the top ten.

Points the paper makes about the study in general: A 13 V-J signature model separated ophthalmopathy from stable hyperthyroidism, with around 90% sensitivity and 81.08% specificity in cross-validation and 80%/75% in testing. In validation, the model predicted progression to ophthalmopathy a median of around six months before onset, with about 64% sensitivity and 72.22% specificity. Sample size was not statistically predetermined, and investigators were not blinded to group allocation. Most expanded thyroid clonotypes (frequency above 0.001) were also found in blood, which suggests that blood repertoires may mirror thyroid immune responses.

Stable Graves' hyperthyroidism was defined as the absence of progression to ophthalmopathy over 18 months of follow-up. Hyperthyroidism patients were aged 18 to 65 years and newly diagnosed, with disease duration of less than 2 months. Patients with uncontrolled infections, other autoimmune diseases, pregnancy or lactation were excluded. Diagnoses were based on clinical symptoms, serum thyroxine and TRAb, thyroid ultrasound and orbital computed tomography. PBMCs were isolated from more than 8 ml of fresh peripheral blood by Ficoll-Paque density gradient centrifugation. Trizol reagent was used to extract total RNA, and RNA quality was then checked on an Agilent 2100 Bioanalyzer. Including the terminal cysteine and phenylalanine, the CDR3 comprises 14 residues. The kept DNA is CDR3 alone, 42 bases in frame from the first base. Cut back by 6 bases and 3 bases, the V and J ends lie 11 bases apart. Of note for this clonotype: Which antigen it targets is not known. No base qualities exist here, and no much larger clone lies one base off it.

The sample was blood. Here the chain combines TRBV12-3 or TRBV12-4 and TRBJ1-4; the D segment cannot be called with confidence. The sequence came from a woman in her 30s with Graves' hyperthyroidism. The DNA sequence is given as TGTGCCAGCAGGCGGACTACGTCTAATGAAAAACTGTTTTTT. Translation gives CASRRTTSNEKLFF.